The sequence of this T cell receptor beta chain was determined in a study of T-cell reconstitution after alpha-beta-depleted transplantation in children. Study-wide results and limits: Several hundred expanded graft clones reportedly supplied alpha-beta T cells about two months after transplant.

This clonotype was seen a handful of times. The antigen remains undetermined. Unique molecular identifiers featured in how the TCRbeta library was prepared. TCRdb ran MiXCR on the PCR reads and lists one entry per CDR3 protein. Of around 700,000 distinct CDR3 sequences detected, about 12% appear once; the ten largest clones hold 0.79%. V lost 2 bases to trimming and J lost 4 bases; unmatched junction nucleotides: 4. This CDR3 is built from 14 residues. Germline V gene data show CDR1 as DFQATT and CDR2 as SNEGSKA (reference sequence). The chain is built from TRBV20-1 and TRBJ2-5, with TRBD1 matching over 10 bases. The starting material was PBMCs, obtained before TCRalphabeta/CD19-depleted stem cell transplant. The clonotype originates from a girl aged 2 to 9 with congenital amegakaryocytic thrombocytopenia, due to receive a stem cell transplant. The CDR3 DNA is TGCAGTGCTAGAACAGACAGGGGGCGAGAGACCCAGTACTTC. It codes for CSARTDRGRETQYF.